Listed here is a single TCR beta chain. Germline V gene sequence: CDR1 SGHRS, CDR2 YFSETQ. V trimming: 0 bases; J trimming: 6 bases; junction bases outside the gene matches: 2. The CDR3 runs 14 residues. The sample is drawn from a study of blood T cell repertoires in COVID-19. Study context: Acute and convalescent COVID-19 samples came from the United States, Italy and Spain.

Per the authors' pipeline: Researchers report that nucleated cell counts were estimated from reference gene primer amplification. The assay was immunoSEQ multiplex PCR, and TCRdb's table has in-frame clones only and misses some. D and trimming were read from the DNA, whereas the V and J calls and clone size are those reported in that table. Among 30,000 to 40,000 clones listed, 85% to 90% were seen once. The V call is TRBV5-1, the J call TRBJ2-3; 9 bases align to TRBD2. This clonotype was obtained from a man aged 55 to 70 with active or convalescent COVID-19. The sequenced material came from peripheral blood. CDR3 amino acids: CASSLERGADTQYF. CDR3 nucleotide sequence: TGCGCCAGCAGCTTGGAGCGGGGGGCGGATACGCAGTATTTT.